The present TCR beta chain was sequenced within a study of cytomegalovirus exposure and HLA in healthy donors. Points from the study as a whole: The HLA-A and HLA-B alleles of most subjects were reportedly predicted accurately from TCR beta sequences. When a later analysis was performed, an Asian-associated ancestry cluster reportedly had fewer N-insertions than the roughly 700-donor mean. Previous analysis showed most TCR beta V segments were productive about 87% or about 30% of the time.

Vbeta (60) and Jbeta (13) primers were used in the PCR. How the authors handled the data: Later, an analysis found about 80 million unique TCR beta chains, and 8.5 million to 14 million of these were shared. Generated by immunoSEQ multiplex PCR, the TCRdb table keeps only in-frame clones and is missing some. For V, J and clone size, that table is used; D and trimming come from the DNA. Seen here are roughly 120,000 clones, more than 60% observed once, and the top ten hold less than 2.5%. The V and J ends lost 2 bases and 1 base respectively, with 8 bases between them. Germline V CDR1 and CDR2: GTSNPN, SVGIG (reference sequence). The CDR3 has 13 residues. Remarks on this clone: Its antigen is still unknown.

The chain couples TRBV30 to TRBJ1-1; no clear D. This sequence originates from a woman in her thirties or forties in good health and CMV-seropositive. Sequencing used PBMCs. CDR3 bases: TGTGCCTGGAGTCGTAACTCGAACACTGAAGCTTTCTTT. Protein: CAWSRNSNTEAFF. Full variable domain (rest looked up from reference TRBV30 and TRBJ1-1): SQTIHQWPATLVQPVGSPLSLECTVEGTSNPNLYWYRQAAGRGLQLLFYSVGIGQISSEVPQNLSASRPQDRQFILSSKKLLLSDSGFYLCAWSRNSNTEAFFGQGTRLTVV.